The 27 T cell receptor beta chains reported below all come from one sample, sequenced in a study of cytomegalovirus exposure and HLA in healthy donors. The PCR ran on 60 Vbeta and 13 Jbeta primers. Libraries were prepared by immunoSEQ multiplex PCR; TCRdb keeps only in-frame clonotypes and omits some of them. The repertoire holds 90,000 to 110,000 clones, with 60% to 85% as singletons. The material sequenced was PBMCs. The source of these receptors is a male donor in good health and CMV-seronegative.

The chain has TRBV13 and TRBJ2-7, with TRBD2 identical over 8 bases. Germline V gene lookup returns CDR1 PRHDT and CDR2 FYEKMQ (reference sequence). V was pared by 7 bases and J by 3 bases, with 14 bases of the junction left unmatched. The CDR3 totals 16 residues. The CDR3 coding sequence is TGTGCCAGCACCAAACGCTATAGCGGGAAGGGCTACGAGCAGTACTTC. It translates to CASTKRYSGKGYEQYF.

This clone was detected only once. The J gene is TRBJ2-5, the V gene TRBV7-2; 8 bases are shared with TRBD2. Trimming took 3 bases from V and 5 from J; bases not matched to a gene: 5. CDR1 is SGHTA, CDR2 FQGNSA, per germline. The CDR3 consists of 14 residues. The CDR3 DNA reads TGTGCCAGCAGCTTGCTGGGACTAGGGGAGACCCAGTACTTC. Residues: CASSLLGLGETQYF.

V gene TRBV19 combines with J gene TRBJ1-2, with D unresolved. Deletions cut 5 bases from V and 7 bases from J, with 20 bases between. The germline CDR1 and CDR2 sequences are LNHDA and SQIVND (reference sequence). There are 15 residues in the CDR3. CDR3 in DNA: TGTGCCAGTAGTGCTGCTGGGCCAGCGGGCGGTGGCTACACCTTC. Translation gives CASSAAGPAGGGYTF.

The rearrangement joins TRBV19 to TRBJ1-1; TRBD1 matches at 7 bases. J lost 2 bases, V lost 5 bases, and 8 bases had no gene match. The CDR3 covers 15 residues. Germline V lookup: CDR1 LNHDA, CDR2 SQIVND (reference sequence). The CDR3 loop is CASSVGTVKNTEAFF. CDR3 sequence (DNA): TGTGCCAGTAGTGTCGGGACAGTGAAAAACACTGAAGCTTTCTTT.

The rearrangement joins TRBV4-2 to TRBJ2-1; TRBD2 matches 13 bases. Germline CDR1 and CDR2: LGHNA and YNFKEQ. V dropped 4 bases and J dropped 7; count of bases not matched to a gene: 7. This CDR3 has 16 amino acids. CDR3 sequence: CASSPRTSGSSNEQFF. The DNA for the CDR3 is TGTGCCAGCAGCCCGCGGACTAGCGGGAGTAGTAATGAGCAGTTCTTC.

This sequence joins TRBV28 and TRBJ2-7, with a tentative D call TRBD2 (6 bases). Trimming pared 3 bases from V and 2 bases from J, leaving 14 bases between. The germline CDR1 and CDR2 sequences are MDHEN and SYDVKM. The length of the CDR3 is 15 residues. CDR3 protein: CASSFPTRGTYEQYF. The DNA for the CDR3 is TGTGCCAGCAGTTTCCCCACCCGGGGGACCTACGAGCAGTACTTC.

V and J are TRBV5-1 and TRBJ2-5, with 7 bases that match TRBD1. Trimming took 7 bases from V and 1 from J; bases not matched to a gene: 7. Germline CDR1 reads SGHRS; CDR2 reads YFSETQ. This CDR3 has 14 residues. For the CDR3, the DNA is TGCGCCAGCGAAACCGGGACAGCCCAAGAGACCCAGTACTTC. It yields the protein CASETGTAQETQYF.

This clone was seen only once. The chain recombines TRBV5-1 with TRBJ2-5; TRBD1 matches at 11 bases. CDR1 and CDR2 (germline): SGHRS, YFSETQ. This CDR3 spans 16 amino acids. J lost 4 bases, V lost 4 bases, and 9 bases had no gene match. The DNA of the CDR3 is TGCGCCAGCAGCCCCAACGGACAGGGGGCGCGAGAGACCCAGTACTTC. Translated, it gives CASSPNGQGARETQYF.

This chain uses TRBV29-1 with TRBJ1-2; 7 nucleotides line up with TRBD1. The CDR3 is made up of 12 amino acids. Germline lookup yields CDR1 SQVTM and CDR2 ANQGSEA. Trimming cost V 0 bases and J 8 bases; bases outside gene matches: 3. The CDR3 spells CSVEDVGQGYTF. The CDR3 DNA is TGCAGCGTTGAAGATGTGGGACAGGGCTACACCTTC.

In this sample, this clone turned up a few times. This CDR3 is CASSLTGEWNEQFF. The DNA of the CDR3 is TGTGCCAGCAGTTTAACCGGGGAGTGGAATGAGCAGTTCTTC. The chain couples TRBV27 to TRBJ2-1; D is perhaps TRBD2 (5 bases). V lost 2 bases, J lost 7 bases, and 12 bases lay in between. Germline loops: CDR1 MNHEY, CDR2 SMNVEV (reference sequence). This CDR3 contains 14 residues.

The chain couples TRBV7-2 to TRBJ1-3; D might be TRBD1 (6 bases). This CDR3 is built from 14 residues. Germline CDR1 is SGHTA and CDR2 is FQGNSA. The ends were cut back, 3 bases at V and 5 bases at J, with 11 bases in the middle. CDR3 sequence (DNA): TGTGCCAGCAGCTTGCCTCAGGGGCGAAACACCATATATTTT. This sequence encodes CASSLPQGRNTIYF.

CDR3 sequence: CAITQTSGPNTGELFF. The CDR3 region has the DNA TGTGCCATCACCCAGACTAGCGGGCCGAACACCGGGGAGCTGTTTTTT. J is TRBJ2-2 and V is TRBV10-3; the match to TRBD2 covers 10 bases. Germline V lookup: CDR1 ENHRY, CDR2 SYGVKD. This CDR3 has 16 residues. J was trimmed by 0 bases and V by 7 bases; bases with no gene match: 5.

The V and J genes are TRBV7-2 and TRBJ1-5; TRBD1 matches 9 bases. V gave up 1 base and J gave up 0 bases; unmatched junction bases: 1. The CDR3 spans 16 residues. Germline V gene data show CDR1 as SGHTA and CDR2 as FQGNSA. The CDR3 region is CASSLGTGDSNQPQHF. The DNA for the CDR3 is TGTGCCAGCAGCTTAGGGACAGGGGATAGCAATCAGCCCCAGCATTTT.

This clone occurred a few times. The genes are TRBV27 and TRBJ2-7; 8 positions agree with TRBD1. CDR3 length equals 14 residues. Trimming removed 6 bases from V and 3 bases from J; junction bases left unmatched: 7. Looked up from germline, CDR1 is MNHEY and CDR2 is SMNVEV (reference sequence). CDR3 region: CASSRTGTFYEQYF. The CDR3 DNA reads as TGTGCCAGCAGCCGGACAGGGACATTCTACGAGCAGTACTTC.

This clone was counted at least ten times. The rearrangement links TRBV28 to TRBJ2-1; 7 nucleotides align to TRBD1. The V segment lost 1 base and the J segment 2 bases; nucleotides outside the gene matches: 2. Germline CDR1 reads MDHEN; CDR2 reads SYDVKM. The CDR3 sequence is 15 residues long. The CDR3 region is CASSLFRGTYNEQFF. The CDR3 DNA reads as TGTGCCAGCAGTTTATTCAGGGGGACCTACAATGAGCAGTTCTTC.

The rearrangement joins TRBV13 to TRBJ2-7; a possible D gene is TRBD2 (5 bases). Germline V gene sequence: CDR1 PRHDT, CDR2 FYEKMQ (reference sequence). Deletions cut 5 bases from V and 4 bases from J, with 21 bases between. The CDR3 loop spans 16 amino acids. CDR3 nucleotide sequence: TGTGCCAGCAGCCCACCGAGACGGGAAGCTAGGTACGAGCAGTACTTC. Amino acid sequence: CASSPPRREARYEQYF.

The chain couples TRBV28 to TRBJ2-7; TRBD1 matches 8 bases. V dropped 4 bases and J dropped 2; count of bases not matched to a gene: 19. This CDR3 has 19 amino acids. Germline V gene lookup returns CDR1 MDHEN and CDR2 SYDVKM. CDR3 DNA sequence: TGTGCCAGCAGTTCCGGACAGGGTTTGATATTGCTGAAACCCTACGAGCAGTACTTC. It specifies CASSSGQGLILLKPYEQYF.

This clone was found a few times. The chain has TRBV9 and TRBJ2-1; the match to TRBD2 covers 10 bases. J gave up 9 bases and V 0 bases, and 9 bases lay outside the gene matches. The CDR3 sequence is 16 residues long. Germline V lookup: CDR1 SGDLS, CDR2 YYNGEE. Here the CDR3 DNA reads TGTGCCAGCAGCGTAGGGAAAGCGGGAGGGGGCAGTGAGCAGTTCTTC. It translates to CASSVGKAGGGSEQFF.

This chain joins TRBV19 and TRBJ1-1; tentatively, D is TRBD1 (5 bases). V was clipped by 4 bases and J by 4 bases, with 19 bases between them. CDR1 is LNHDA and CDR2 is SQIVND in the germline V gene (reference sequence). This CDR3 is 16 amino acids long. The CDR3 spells CASSTDNLVGLTEAFF. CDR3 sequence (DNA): TGTGCCAGTAGTACGGACAATCTGGTGGGGCTCACTGAAGCTTTCTTT.

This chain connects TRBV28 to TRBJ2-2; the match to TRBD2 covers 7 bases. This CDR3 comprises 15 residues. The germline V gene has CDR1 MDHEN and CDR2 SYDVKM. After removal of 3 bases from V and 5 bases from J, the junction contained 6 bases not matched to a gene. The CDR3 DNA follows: TGTGCCAGCAGTTTCTGGGGGGGGAAAACCGGGGAGCTGTTTTTT. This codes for CASSFWGGKTGELFF.

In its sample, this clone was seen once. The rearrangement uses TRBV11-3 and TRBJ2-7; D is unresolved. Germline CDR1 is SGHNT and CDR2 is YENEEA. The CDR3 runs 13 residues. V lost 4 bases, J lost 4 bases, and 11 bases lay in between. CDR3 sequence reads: CASSSPRTYEQYF. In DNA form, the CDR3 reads TGTGCCAGCAGCTCCCCTCGTACTTACGAGCAGTACTTC.

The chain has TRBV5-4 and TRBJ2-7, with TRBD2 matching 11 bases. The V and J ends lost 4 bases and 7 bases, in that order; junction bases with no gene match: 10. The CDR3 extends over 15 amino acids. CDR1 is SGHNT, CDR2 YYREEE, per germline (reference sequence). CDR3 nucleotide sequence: TGTGCCAGCAGCCCAACTAGCGGGAGTACGGGGGAGCAGTACTTC. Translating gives CASSPTSGSTGEQYF.

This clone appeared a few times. The CDR3 reads CASSPLEGSDPYEQYF. The CDR3 nucleotides read TGTGCCAGCAGCCCATTGGAGGGCAGCGATCCCTACGAGCAGTACTTC. The chain joins TRBV16 to TRBJ2-7, with D possibly being TRBD2 (6 bases). CDR1 and CDR2 (germline): KGHSY, FQNENV. Trimming took off 4 bases at V and 2 bases at J, with 18 bases between the two ends. The CDR3 has 16 residues.

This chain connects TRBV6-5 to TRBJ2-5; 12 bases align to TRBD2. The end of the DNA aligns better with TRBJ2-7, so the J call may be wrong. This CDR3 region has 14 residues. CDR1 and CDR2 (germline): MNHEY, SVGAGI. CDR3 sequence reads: CASSGLAGYYEQYF. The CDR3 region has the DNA TGTGCCAGCAGTGGACTAGCGGGATATTACGAGCAGTACTTC.

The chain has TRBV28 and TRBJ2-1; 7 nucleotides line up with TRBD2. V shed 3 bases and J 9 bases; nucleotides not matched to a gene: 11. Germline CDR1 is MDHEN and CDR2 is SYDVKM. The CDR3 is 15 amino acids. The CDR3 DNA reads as TGTGCCAGCAGTTTTTCAGGGAGGGTGCGTGGTGAGCAGTTCTTC. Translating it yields CASSFSGRVRGEQFF.

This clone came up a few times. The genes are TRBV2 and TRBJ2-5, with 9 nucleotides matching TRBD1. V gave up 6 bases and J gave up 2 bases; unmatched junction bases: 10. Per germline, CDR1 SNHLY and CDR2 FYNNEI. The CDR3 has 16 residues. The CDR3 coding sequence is TGTGCCAGCAGAGCCACCGGGACAGGGACGCAAGAGACCCAGTACTTC. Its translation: CASRATGTGTQETQYF.

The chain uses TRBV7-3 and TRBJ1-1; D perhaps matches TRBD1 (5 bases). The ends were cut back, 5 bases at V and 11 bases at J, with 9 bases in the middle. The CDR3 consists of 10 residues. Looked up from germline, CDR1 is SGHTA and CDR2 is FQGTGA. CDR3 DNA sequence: TGTGCCAGCAGCCCAGGGTGGGCTTTCTTT. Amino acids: CASSPGWAFF.